These 24 T cell receptor beta chains were all obtained from the same sample, sequenced in a study of T cell responses to AZD1222 COVID-19 vaccine. The data were produced by immunoSEQ multiplex PCR, yet TCRdb's version contains in-frame clones alone and is incomplete. The profile covers 130,000 or so clones, with about 86% appearing a single time and roughly 12% taken by the ten largest. The material was peripheral blood, obtained on day 0 of AZD1222 vaccination. These receptors all come from an adult in good health.

Here the CDR3 DNA reads TGTGCCAGCAGCTTAGCCCCCGGACAGGGTGCAGGGGAGCAGTACTTC. Encoded protein: CASSLAPGQGAGEQYF. The chain links TRBV7-6 to TRBJ2-7; 8 positions match TRBD1. This CDR3 contains 16 residues. Germline CDR1 SGHVS, CDR2 FNYEAQ. V lost 0 bases and J lost 7; bases outside the gene matches: 11.

The genes are TRBV9 and TRBJ2-7, with D unresolved. This CDR3 has 14 amino acids. Germline-derived CDR1 and CDR2 are SGDLS and YYNGEE. CDR3 nucleotides: TGTGCACCCCAGGAGCTCCCCTCGTATGACGAGCAGTACTTC. This translates into CAPQELPSYDEQYF. Filled out from reference TRBV9 and TRBJ2-7, the complete variable domain reads DSGVTQTPKHLITATGQRVTLRCSPRSGDLSVYWYQQSLDQGLQFLIQYYNGEERAKGNILERFSAQQFPDLHSELNLSSLELGDSALYFCAPQELPSYDEQYFGPGTRLTVT.

This chain uses TRBV27 with TRBJ2-5; D is possibly TRBD1 (5 bases). The CDR3 sequence is 15 residues long. V shed 0 bases and J shed 2 bases, with 10 bases lying between them. Looked up from germline, CDR1 is MNHEY and CDR2 is SMNVEV (reference sequence). The CDR3 nucleotides are TGTGCCAGCAGTTTATCTAGACAGAGACAAGAGACCCAGTACTTC. Amino acid sequence: CASSLSRQRQETQYF.

This clone was picked up one time. J is TRBJ1-1 and V is TRBV2; D unresolved. V was cut by 0 bases and J by 7 bases, with 9 bases left in between. Germline V gene lookup returns CDR1 SNHLY and CDR2 FYNNEI. This CDR3 spans 13 amino acids. The CDR3 loop is CASSEARGGEAFF. The CDR3, as DNA: TGTGCCAGCAGTGAAGCGCGAGGTGGTGAAGCTTTCTTT.

The chain joins TRBV25-1 to TRBJ1-4, with D hard to call. This CDR3 contains 13 residues. The germline CDR1 and CDR2 sequences are MGHDK and SYGVNS. Deletions cut 4 bases from V and 5 bases from J, with 8 bases between. Here the CDR3 DNA reads TGTGCCAGCAGTGTAAGGGCCAATGAAAAACTGTTTTTT. It translates to CASSVRANEKLFF.

The gene calls are TRBV7-3 and TRBJ2-7; tentatively, D is TRBD1 (5 bases). The CDR3 covers 13 residues. In germline, CDR1 is SGHTA, CDR2 FQGTGA. V was cut by 6 bases and J by 3 bases, with 12 bases left in between. CDR3 nucleotides: TGTGCCAGCAGTCCAGGGCCAGGCTACGAGCAGTACTTC. Protein sequence: CASSPGPGYEQYF.

This clone was observed once. V usage is TRBV28 and J usage is TRBJ2-6; D could derive from TRBD1 or TRBD2 (5 bases each). The CDR3 is 15 amino acids. Trimming took 5 bases from V and 4 from J, leaving 12 bases between them. Germline V CDR1 and CDR2: MDHEN, SYDVKM. The CDR3 spells CASSNGGVGANVLTF. Written as DNA, the CDR3 is TGTGCCAGCAGTAATGGGGGAGTCGGGGCCAACGTCCTGACTTTC.

This clone showed up just a few times. Written as DNA, the CDR3 is TGTGCCAGCAGCCAACGATGGACAGCAAATAGTGAAAACTATGGCTACACCTTC. Its translation: CASSQRWTANSENYGYTF. V gene TRBV11-2 combines with J gene TRBJ1-2; D is perhaps TRBD1 (6 bases). Germline CDR1 is SGHAT and CDR2 is FQNNGV. With 5 bases removed from V and 2 bases from J, the gap between germline ends came to 24 bases. CDR3 size: 18 residues.

This chain joins TRBV6-2 or TRBV6-3 and TRBJ2-2; D remains unclear. Trimming pared 5 bases from V and 2 bases from J, leaving 6 bases between. Germline CDR1 is MNHEY and CDR2 is SVGEGT. The length of the CDR3 is 13 residues. Here the CDR3 DNA reads TGTGCCAGCAGTCAAAGTAACACCGGGGAGCTGTTTTTT. Its translation is CASSQSNTGELFF.

This clone has just one count. The V gene is TRBV9, the J gene TRBJ1-4; D remains unclear. Germline V gives CDR1 SGDLS, CDR2 YYNGEE. The CDR3 length is 16 residues. The V and J ends lost 0 bases and 0 bases respectively, with 9 bases between them. The CDR3 protein is CASSVGGIPTNEKLFF. The CDR3 DNA reads TGTGCCAGCAGCGTAGGCGGGATTCCAACTAATGAAAAACTGTTTTTT.

V gene TRBV5-1 combines with J gene TRBJ1-3; D uncertain. V was trimmed by 1 base and J by 0 bases, leaving 11 bases between them. CDR3 length equals 16 residues. The germline V gene encodes CDR1 SGHRS and CDR2 YFSETQ. The CDR3 bases are TGCGCCAGCAGCTTGTCTGTGTTAAGCTCTGGAAACACCATATATTTT. Translation gives CASSLSVLSSGNTIYF.

DNA for the CDR3: TGTGCCAGCAGTTCACGCCTTTATGGCTACACCTTC. It yields the protein CASSSRLYGYTF. V is TRBV12-3 or TRBV12-4 and J is TRBJ1-2; no firm D call. This CDR3 region has 12 residues. The V and J ends lost 4 bases and 5 bases respectively, with 8 bases between them.

This chain uses TRBV19 with TRBJ1-2; tentatively, D is TRBD1 (5 bases). The CDR3 extends over 13 amino acids. V lost 2 bases and J 3 bases, leaving 7 bases between the germline ends. CDR1 is LNHDA, CDR2 SQIVND, per germline (reference sequence). The CDR3, as DNA: TGTGCCAGTAGTATATCAGGGCACTATGGCTACACCTTC. Translation gives CASSISGHYGYTF.

V and J are TRBV5-4 and TRBJ2-7; D is unresolved. This CDR3 contains 14 residues. The V and J ends lost 0 bases and 2 bases respectively, with 9 bases between them. Germline values: CDR1 SGHNT, CDR2 YYREEE (reference sequence). The CDR3, as DNA: TGTGCCAGCAGCTTGGTTCCAGAGACCTACGAGCAGTACTTC. Translation: CASSLVPETYEQYF.

The chain uses TRBV21-1 and TRBJ2-7; the table's TRBD1 call for D was not verified on the DNA. TRBV21-1 is termed a pseudogene. CDR3 length equals 19 residues. CDR3 DNA: TGTGCCAGCAGCAAACCGTCCCGTGGCGGACAGCCTATGACCTACGAGCAGTACTTC. Its protein is CASSKPSRGGQPMTYEQYF.

The CDR3 DNA is TGTGCCAGCAGCCAGGGAAACTTTGGAAACACCATATATTTT. Residues: CASSQGNFGNTIYF. The rearrangement uses TRBV3-1 (or the pseudogene TRBV3-2) and TRBJ1-3; no clear D. V shed 3 bases and J shed 3 bases, with 9 bases lying between them. The V gene's germline CDR1 is LGHDT and CDR2 YNNKEL (reference sequence). The CDR3 sequence is 14 residues long.

The table lists this clone with a few counts. J is TRBJ2-2 and V is TRBV6-5; 11 bases match TRBD2. Germline trimming cut 6 bases from V and 6 bases from J; bases unmatched to any gene: 6. Germline V CDR1 and CDR2: MNHEY, SVGAGI. There are 15 residues in the CDR3. CDR3 sequence: CASRISGGAAGELFF. The CDR3 nucleotides are TGTGCCAGCAGGATTAGCGGGGGGGCTGCCGGGGAGCTGTTTTTT.

The CDR3 DNA follows: TGCGCCAGCAGCTTGGGAACTAGCGGGGTATCAGAGACCCAGTACTTC. Translated, it gives CASSLGTSGVSETQYF. The rearrangement links TRBV5-1 to TRBJ2-5, with TRBD2 identical over 10 bases. V shed 0 bases, J shed 4 bases, and the junction held 6 bases outside the gene matches. Germline CDR1 is SGHRS and CDR2 is YFSETQ. The CDR3 consists of 16 residues.

V is TRBV7-9 and J is TRBJ1-1, with TRBD1 identical over 11 bases. J was trimmed by 4 bases and V by 4 bases; bases with no gene match: 5. This CDR3 spans 15 amino acids. Germline V gene data show CDR1 as SEHNR and CDR2 as FQNEAQ (reference sequence). The CDR3 here is CASSYSGTGGTEAFF. DNA for the CDR3: TGTGCCAGCAGCTATTCCGGGACAGGGGGCACTGAAGCTTTCTTT.

The chain joins TRBV9 to TRBJ1-6; the match to TRBD1 covers 11 bases. The germline gives CDR1 SGDLS, CDR2 YYNGEE. J was trimmed by 8 bases and V by 2 bases; bases with no gene match: 6. This CDR3 is 16 amino acids long. The CDR3 coding sequence is TGTGCCAGCAGCGTGTTGCCGGGACAGGGGGATTCACCCCTCCACTTT. Its protein product is CASSVLPGQGDSPLHF.

In this sample, this clone turned up once. The rearrangement uses TRBV25-1 and TRBJ1-3; D remains ambiguous. The CDR3 runs 13 residues. Germline V gives CDR1 MGHDK, CDR2 SYGVNS. V shed 5 bases and J shed 2 bases, with 7 bases lying between them. CDR3 sequence reads: CASSRTPGNTIYF. Here the CDR3 DNA reads TGTGCCAGCAGTCGGACCCCTGGAAACACCATATATTTT. Together with reference TRBV25-1 and TRBJ1-3, the CDR3 gives the full variable domain: EADIYQTPRYLVIGTGKKITLECSQTMGHDKMYWYQQDPGMELHLIHYSYGVNSTEKGDLSSESTVSRIRTEHFPLTLESARPSHTSQYLCASSRTPGNTIYFGEGSWLTVV.

The genes are TRBV4-1 and TRBJ2-3; D uncertain. Germline CDR1 reads MGHRA; CDR2 reads YSYEKL. Trimming removed 4 bases from V and 3 bases from J, with 5 bases in between. The CDR3 runs to 12 residues. The DNA for the CDR3 is TGCGCCAGCAGCCCGCCAACAGATACGCAGTATTTT. It codes for CASSPPTDTQYF.

The rearrangement joins TRBV29-1 to TRBJ1-5, with a weak D call TRBD1 (5 bases). Germline V lookup: CDR1 SQVTM, CDR2 ANQGSEA. The CDR3 is 13 residues long. V lost 7 bases and J lost 6, with 16 bases in between. CDR3 loop: CSAGGDLGQPQHF. As DNA, the CDR3 is TGCAGCGCTGGGGGGGATCTGGGTCAGCCCCAGCATTTT.

This clone was counted between two and nine times. The chain has TRBV7-3 and TRBJ1-5; D is unclear. Germline CDR1 SGHTA, CDR2 FQGTGA. Between the trimmed V and J ends, which lost 1 base and 3 bases, there was a span of 13 bases. This CDR3 region has 16 residues. The CDR3 coding sequence is TGTGCCAGCAGCTTAAGGGTGGAAAGAGTCAATCAGCCCCAGCATTTT. Protein: CASSLRVERVNQPQHF.